Below are 19 T cell receptor beta chains sequenced from a single sample in a study of radiation and T cells in renal cell carcinoma. The sample's time point: baseline pretreatment blood. The treatment denotes: 15 Gy SBRT to primary tumor, nephrectomy 4 weeks later. Produced via immunoSEQ multiplex PCR; TCRdb's table is partial and in-frame only. The data contain some 150,000 clones, around 78% of them seen just once; the ten biggest clones take up roughly 23%. This specimen was blood, taken from a patient whose treatment included radiotherapy and nephrectomy. The receptors come from a woman aged 50 to 65 with renal cell carcinoma.

The chain links TRBV7-2 to TRBJ1-5; D not resolved. Between the trimmed V and J ends, which lost 3 bases and 3 bases, there was a span of 6 bases. From germline, CDR1 is SGHTA and CDR2 FQGNSA. The CDR3 contains 13 residues. CDR3 DNA: TGTGCCAGCAGCTTTGGGGTCAATCAGCCCCAGCATTTT. It yields the protein CASSFGVNQPQHF.

This chain uses TRBV9 with TRBJ2-2; D gene uncertain. Trimming shortened V by 3 bases and J by 1 base, and 1 base separated the two germline ends. Germline CDR1 reads SGDLS; CDR2 reads YYNGEE. The CDR3 is made up of 12 amino acids. The CDR3 spells CASSGNTGELFF. The CDR3 nucleotides are TGTGCCAGCAGCGGGAACACCGGGGAGCTGTTTTTT.

Relative to its sample, this clone is medium-sized. The J gene is TRBJ2-1, the V gene TRBV6-4, with unresolved D. The CDR3 is 14 amino acids. The germline V gene encodes CDR1 MRHNA and CDR2 SNTAGT. V was pared by 4 bases and J by 4 bases, with 11 bases between. For the CDR3, the DNA is TGTGCCAGCAGTGTTAATTCGGAATACAATGAGCAGTTCTTC. Its protein is CASSVNSEYNEQFF.

The rearrangement uses TRBV7-2 and TRBJ2-5; no definite D call. CDR1 and CDR2 (germline): SGHTA, FQGNSA. The CDR3 loop spans 12 amino acids. V gave up 4 bases and J gave up 2 bases, with 5 bases separating them. CDR3 amino acids: CASSSSQETQYF. DNA for the CDR3: TGTGCCAGCAGCTCCTCACAAGAGACCCAGTACTTC.

This clone was picked up one time. The V call is TRBV6-1, the J call TRBJ2-7; D possibly corresponds to TRBD2 (5 bases). The CDR3 consists of 14 residues. Germline CDR1 reads MNHNS; CDR2 reads SASEGT. The V end was cut by 1 base, the J end by 5 bases, with 12 bases between. The CDR3 bases are TGTGCCAGCAGTGAAGTAGAGGGTTTCAACGAGCAGTACTTC. Translated, it gives CASSEVEGFNEQYF.

The gene calls are TRBV7-8 and TRBJ1-5, with TRBD1 matching 8 bases. Germline CDR1 SGHVS, CDR2 FQNEAQ. Trimming took 5 bases from V and 5 from J; bases not matched to a gene: 11. This CDR3 comprises 16 residues. The CDR3: CASSRGRTGSHQPQHF. In DNA form, the CDR3 reads TGTGCCAGCAGCCGAGGCCGGACAGGGTCGCATCAGCCCCAGCATTTT.

This rearrangement joins TRBV19 to TRBJ2-2; 8 bases align to TRBD1. This CDR3 has 16 residues. Germline V gene sequence: CDR1 LNHDA, CDR2 SQIVND (reference sequence). Trimming cost V 6 bases and J 3 bases; bases outside gene matches: 9. The CDR3 region has the DNA TGTGCCAGTAGCTCAGAAACAGGGGGTTACACCGGGGAGCTGTTTTTT. Its protein is CASSSETGGYTGELFF.

This clone was found a few times. The chain joins TRBV5-5 to TRBJ1-1; a weak D match, TRBD1 (5 bases). This CDR3 comprises 13 residues. The V gene lost 4 bases and the J gene lost 4 bases, with 11 bases spanning the gap. CDR1 is SGHKS, CDR2 YYEKEE, per germline (reference sequence). The CDR3 region has the DNA TGTGCCAGCAGCATTCAGGGTGGCACTGAAGCTTTCTTT. It specifies CASSIQGGTEAFF.

The chain uses TRBV10-3 and TRBJ2-5; possibly TRBD2 for D (7 bases). The V end was cut by 8 bases, the J end by 2 bases, with 12 bases between. The CDR3 totals 13 residues. Looked up from germline, CDR1 is ENHRY and CDR2 is SYGVKD. The CDR3 bases are TGTGCCATCGCGGGGGCGCCTCAAGAGACCCAGTACTTC. It is translated as CAIAGAPQETQYF.

To note about this clone: Within the sample, other DNA sequences also encode this same CDR3. This chain joins TRBV2 and TRBJ2-7; no firm D call. Trimming stripped 3 bases from V and 2 bases from J, with 2 bases between. CDR3 size: 11 residues. In germline, CDR1 is SNHLY, CDR2 FYNNEI. The CDR3 DNA reads TGTGCCAGCAGTGAGGCCTACGAGCAGTACTTC. Amino acid sequence: CASSEAYEQYF.

Regarding this clone: Other DNA variants within this sample encode the same CDR3. V usage is TRBV7-2 and J usage is TRBJ2-7, with D uncertain. This CDR3 spans 12 amino acids. Germline V lookup: CDR1 SGHTA, CDR2 FQGNSA. Trimming removed 3 bases at V and 1 base at J, with 4 bases between. The CDR3 region has the DNA TGTGCCAGCAGCTTCCTGTCCTACGAGCAGTACTTC. Its protein product is CASSFLSYEQYF. Together with reference TRBV7-2 and TRBJ2-7, the CDR3 gives the full variable domain: GAGVSQSPSNKVTEKGKDVELRCDPISGHTALYWYRQSLGQGLEFLIYFQGNSAPDKSGLPSDRFSAERTGGSVSTLTIQRTQQEDSAVYLCASSFLSYEQYFGPGTRLTVT.

This chain connects TRBV6-5 to TRBJ1-1, with 9 bases lining up with TRBD1. Germline V gives CDR1 MNHEY, CDR2 SVGAGI. The junction had 11 bases not matched to a gene; V was cut back by 6 bases and J by 6 bases. The CDR3 is made up of 15 amino acids. The CDR3 bases are TGTGCCAGCAGAACCGGGACAGGGAGGATCTCTGAAGCTTTCTTT. Translated, it gives CASRTGTGRISEAFF.

This chain joins TRBV25-1 and TRBJ2-2, with a tentative D call TRBD2 (5 bases). There are 15 residues in the CDR3. From germline, CDR1 is MGHDK and CDR2 SYGVNS. V was trimmed by 5 bases and J by 6 bases, leaving 16 bases between them. In DNA form, the CDR3 reads TGTGCCAGCAGTCCTACGGGTGAGGGCTCCGGGGAGCTGTTTTTT. As protein: CASSPTGEGSGELFF.

The sample holds many counts of this clone. This rearrangement joins TRBV19 to TRBJ1-1; TRBD1 is a possible D gene (5 bases). With 5 bases removed from V and 1 base from J, the gap between germline ends came to 8 bases. Germline V gene lookup returns CDR1 LNHDA and CDR2 SQIVND (reference sequence). The CDR3 loop spans 13 amino acids. The CDR3 coding sequence is TGTGCCAGTAGTTTGACAGAGAACACTGAAGCTTTCTTT. Its translation is CASSLTENTEAFF.

V gene TRBV6-5 combines with J gene TRBJ1-5; no definite D call. CDR1 MNHEY and CDR2 SVGAGI come from the germline V gene. Trimming pared 6 bases from V and 0 bases from J, leaving 6 bases between. This CDR3 comprises 13 residues. CDR3 nucleotide sequence: TGTGCCAGCAGACCCGTTAGCAATCAGCCCCAGCATTTT. This translates into CASRPVSNQPQHF.

The chain employs TRBV18 and TRBJ1-1; no clear D gene. This CDR3 contains 13 residues. Trimming took 3 bases from V and 1 from J, leaving 6 bases between them. The germline V gene encodes CDR1 KGHSH and CDR2 LQKENI. Here the CDR3 reads CASSPEPNTEAFF. The CDR3 DNA follows: TGTGCCAGCTCACCGGAGCCGAACACTGAAGCTTTCTTT.

CDR3 loop: CSVLLDRTGGETQYF. Here the CDR3 DNA reads TGCAGCGTTCTATTAGACAGGACGGGCGGAGAGACCCAGTACTTC. The chain carries TRBV29-1 and TRBJ2-5; TRBD1 is a possible D gene (6 bases). Germline V gene lookup returns CDR1 SQVTM and CDR2 ANQGSEA. V was clipped by 5 bases and J by 4 bases, with 20 bases between them. The CDR3 spans 15 residues.

J is TRBJ2-1 and V is TRBV5-1; D gene unclear. The germline gives CDR1 SGHRS, CDR2 YFSETQ. V lost 1 base and J lost 7, with 9 bases in between. This CDR3 is 13 amino acids long. The CDR3 sequence: CASSLSGPNEQFF. The CDR3, as DNA: TGCGCCAGCAGCTTGTCCGGACCAAATGAGCAGTTCTTC.

The rearrangement uses TRBV6-5 and TRBJ1-2; 7 positions match TRBD1. The trim removed 6 bases at V and 8 bases at J, leaving 9 bases unmatched. The germline CDR1 and CDR2 sequences are MNHEY and SVGAGI. The CDR3 covers 13 residues. For the CDR3, the DNA is TGTGCCAGCAGGGCCACAGGGGAGAGGGGCTACACCTTC. Its protein is CASRATGERGYTF.